This T cell receptor (beta chain) was sequenced in a study of shared T cell receptors in the human thymus. A few counts support this clone. The CDR3 contains 11 residues. Germline CDR1 is SNHLY and CDR2 is FYNNEI. V lost 8 bases to trimming and J lost 6 bases, with 10 bases between them. Clones were read by immunoSEQ multiplex PCR, and TCRdb kept only the in-frame ones, dropping some. The sample lists hundreds of thousands of clones; 70% to 80% were seen once. The same sample was also used in a study of human thymus T cells.

The receptor's source is a boy younger than two with a congenital heart defect. V usage is TRBV2 and J usage is TRBJ1-1; D is undetermined. Sequencing was carried out using thymocytes. Here the CDR3 DNA reads TGTGCCAGCTTGTCCTACCCTGAAGCTTTCTTT. Translated: CASLSYPEAFF. The variable domain in full, completed from reference TRBV2 and TRBJ1-1, reads EPEVTQTPSHQVTQMGQEVILRCVPISNHLYFYWYRQILGQKVEFLVSFYNNEISEKSEIFDDQFSVERPDGSNFTLKIRSTKLEDSAMYFCASLSYPEAFFGQGTRLTVV.